These T cell receptor beta chains were read from a single sample in a study of molecular identifiers for immune sequencing clone quantification. TCRdb re-called the PCR reads with MiXCR, one entry per CDR3 protein. The sample has around 480,000 distinct CDR3 sequences, around 23% seen once. The material sequenced was naive CD8+ T cells from blood, with Jurkat cell RNA spiked in. Receptor source: a human donor in good health. Some libraries in this study had Jurkat cell RNA spiked in. CDR3s include the opening cysteine and the closing phenylalanine or tryptophan. A D gene is named only where the DNA matches it firmly. Some rows mark clone size as missing; the rest say once, few, many or name a class of expanded clone.

j_call | v_call | clone_size | d_call | cdr3_aa | cdr3_nt
TRBJ2-5 | TRBV3-1 | . | . | CASSQEGTLEAQYF | TGTGCCAGCAGCCAAGAAGGCACGCTAGAGGCCCAGTACTTC
TRBJ1-5 | TRBV5-1 | . | TRBD1 | CAGSPGQGGNQPQHF | TGCGCCGGCAGCCCGGGACAGGGTGGCAATCAGCCCCAGCATTTT
TRBJ2-7 | TRBV11-2 | . | . | CASSLAVDSTYEQYF | TGTGCCAGCAGCTTAGCTGTTGACAGCACCTACGAGCAGTACTTC
TRBJ1-5 | TRBV20-1 | few | TRBD1 | CSASRGLKDSNQPQHF | TGCAGTGCTAGCAGGGGGCTGAAGGATAGCAATCAGCCCCAGCATTTT
TRBJ2-7 | TRBV7-9 | . | . | CASSPLGLEQYF | TGTGCCAGCAGCCCGCTCGGACTCGAGCAGTACTTC
TRBJ2-3 | TRBV29-1 | many | TRBD2 | CSVPRLAGPDTQYF | TGCAGCGTTCCAAGACTAGCGGGGCCAGATACGCAGTATTTT
TRBJ1-3 | TRBV12-5 | . | TRBD1 | CASGPPGGGGYTIYF | TGTGCTAGTGGTCCCCCTGGAGGGGGCGGGTACACCATATATTTT
TRBJ2-7 | TRBV20-1 | . | . | CSARSGGHEQYF | TGCAGTGCTAGGTCGGGTGGCCACGAGCAGTACTTC
TRBJ1-2 | TRBV28 | few | . | CASSLIPQGWEYGYTF | TGTGCCAGCAGTTTGATTCCCCAGGGCTGGGAGTATGGCTACACCTTC
TRBJ2-7 | TRBV5-1 | . | . | CAGSLGDISYEQYF | TGCGCCGGCAGCTTGGGAGATATTAGCTACGAGCAGTACTTC
TRBJ1-5 | TRBV28 | . | . | CAGISLDSNQPQHF | TGTGCCGGCATCTCCCTGGATAGCAATCAGCCCCAGCATTTT
TRBJ1-5 | TRBV5-5 | many | TRBD1 | CASSVGQGANQPQHF | TGTGCCAGCAGCGTGGGACAGGGGGCGAATCAGCCCCAGCATTTT
TRBJ2-7 | TRBV19 | few | . | CASSPWSSSYEQYF | TGTGCCAGTAGCCCCTGGTCCAGCTCCTACGAGCAGTACTTC
TRBJ2-5 | TRBV12-3/TRBV12-4 | many | . | CASSFRKQETQYF | TGTGCCAGCAGTTTCCGGAAGCAAGAGACCCAGTACTTC
TRBJ2-5 | TRBV11-2 | . | . | CASSLAWRGSEETQYF | TGTGCCAGCAGCTTAGCTTGGAGGGGTTCCGAAGAGACCCAGTACTTC
TRBJ1-4 | TRBV11-2 | few | . | CASSLSLATNEKLFF | TGTGCCAGCAGCTTATCACTTGCAACTAATGAAAAACTGTTTTTT
TRBJ2-3 | TRBV20-1 | . | TRBD1 | CSAGAPGTGTDTQYF | TGCAGCGCTGGAGCTCCCGGGACAGGCACAGATACGCAGTATTTT
TRBJ2-2 | TRBV7-9 | . | TRBD1 | CASSPTDRAVTGELFF | TGTGCCAGCAGCCCTACTGACAGGGCAGTGACCGGGGAGCTGTTTTTT
TRBJ1-5 | TRBV6-5 | . | TRBD1 | CASSYSTDAGQESNQPQHF | TGTGCCAGCAGTTACTCCACCGACGCTGGACAGGAAAGCAATCAGCCCCAGCATTTT
TRBJ2-7 | TRBV14 | many | TRBD2 | CASSQGQVVTSLRSEQYF | TGTGCCAGCAGCCAAGGTCAGGTGGTGACTAGCCTGAGGAGCGAGCAGTACTTC
TRBJ2-5 | TRBV28 | many | TRBD2 | CASSLSVAGGETQYF | TGTGCCAGCAGTTTGAGCGTAGCGGGGGGCGAGACCCAGTACTTC
TRBJ2-2 | TRBV21-1 | few | . | CASSLGEGNTGELFF | TGTGCCAGCAGCCTGGGGGAGGGTAACACCGGGGAGCTGTTTTTT